The T cell receptor (beta chain) under discussion was sequenced for a study of shared clonotypes between healthy human individuals. Study-level findings and limits: Generally, naive subsets (rather than memory subsets) showed larger estimated richness. Clonotypes not shared had lower generation probabilities than those common to all four donors.

The CDR3 length is 12 residues. The V and J ends lost 7 bases and 4 bases respectively, with 10 bases between them. Germline V gene data show CDR1 as LNHDA and CDR2 as SQIVND (reference sequence). In the case of this clone: The antigen remains undetermined.

The method was immunoSEQ multiplex PCR; TCRdb's version includes in-frame clones alone and lacks a portion of them. The table records approximately 640,000 clones, about two thirds of them present only once. J is TRBJ1-1 and V is TRBV19; D not resolved. What was sequenced was memory CD4+ T cells sorted from blood. The subset: CD45RA-negative fraction. The sequence derives from a woman aged 30 to 39 in good health. The CDR3: CASTTSGTEAFF. The CDR3 coding sequence is TGTGCCAGTACCACGAGCGGCACTGAAGCTTTCTTT.